This T cell receptor beta chain originates from a study of blood T cell repertoires in COVID-19. Methods used by the authors: Reference gene primers were amplified, and this amplification served to estimate nucleated cell counts. The repertoire was sequenced with immunoSEQ multiplex PCR; TCRdb's copy has only in-frame clones and lacks some. V, J and clone size reflect that table, while D and trimming were determined from the DNA. The sample lists about 230,000 clones; around 86% were seen once. The Seattle site enrolled patients during active infection and followed them longitudinally. The sample taken for sequencing was peripheral blood. The receptor's source is a man aged 50 to 59 with COVID-19, enrolled during active disease.

The chain's CDR3 is CASSPPGVSASHEQYF. The CDR3 region has the DNA TGTGCCAGCAGCCCGCCGGGAGTTAGCGCGTCTCACGAGCAGTACTTC. V usage is TRBV7-8 and J usage is TRBJ2-7; a weak D match, TRBD2 (6 bases). Trimming left V 5 bases short and J 5 bases short, with 22 bases between. The CDR3 totals 16 residues. CDR1 is SGHVS, CDR2 FQNEAQ, per germline.